A selection of T cell receptor beta chains follows, all from one sample in a study of blood T cell repertoires in COVID-19. Only in-frame clones appear in the TCRdb table, and some are missing; sequencing was by immunoSEQ multiplex PCR. The sample has some 390,000 clones, roughly nine tenths seen once; the top ten hold 1% to 1.3%. Sample: PBMCs or T cells enriched from blood (not recorded which). These TCRs come from a man aged 25 to 40 who had recovered from COVID-19. The CDR3 runs from the conserved cysteine through the conserved F or W. Fields, in order: J gene, D gene, V gene, clone size, CDR3 protein. A D gene is named only where the DNA matches it firmly. Clone sizes are given selectively: once, few, many, or a class where the clone is expanded.

TRBJ1-2 | TRBD1 | TRBV10-3 | - | CAISQDRGIANYGYTF
TRBJ2-6 | - | TRBV12-3/TRBV12-4 | - | CAIRVSGANVLTF
TRBJ1-1 | TRBD1 | TRBV28 | - | CATLGRTGKAFF
TRBJ1-2 | - | TRBV12-3/TRBV12-4 | - | CASSLGGSGYTF
TRBJ2-2 | - | TRBV28 | - | CASSFRGSNTGELFF
TRBJ2-7 | TRBD2 | TRBV10-3 | - | CATLGGLAGVVRYEQYF
TRBJ2-7 | TRBD2 | TRBV5-4 | - | CASSPEGLAGVIPYEQYF
TRBJ1-5 | - | TRBV12-3/TRBV12-4 | few | CASSLSLQPQHF
TRBJ2-2 | TRBD1 | TRBV5-5 | - | CASSPWDRRTGELFF
TRBJ2-1 | - | TRBV6-5 | - | CASRERAGINEQFF
TRBJ1-3 | TRBD1 | TRBV30 | - | CAWAGGNGNTIYF
TRBJ2-1 | TRBD2 | TRBV30 | - | CAWSSGVNNEQFF
TRBJ2-5 | - | TRBV30 | - | CAWSVGAIETQYF
TRBJ1-5 | - | TRBV19 | - | CASSIDRNSLTQPQHF
TRBJ1-5 | - | TRBV3-1/TRBV3-2 | few | CASSQTQGQPQHF
TRBJ1-3 | TRBD1 | TRBV6-5 | - | CASNPRDRGNTIYF
TRBJ2-6 | TRBD2 | TRBV7-6 | - | CASSLTSSETSGANVLTF
TRBJ1-5 | - | TRBV21-1 | - | CASSSRTGKGQPQHF